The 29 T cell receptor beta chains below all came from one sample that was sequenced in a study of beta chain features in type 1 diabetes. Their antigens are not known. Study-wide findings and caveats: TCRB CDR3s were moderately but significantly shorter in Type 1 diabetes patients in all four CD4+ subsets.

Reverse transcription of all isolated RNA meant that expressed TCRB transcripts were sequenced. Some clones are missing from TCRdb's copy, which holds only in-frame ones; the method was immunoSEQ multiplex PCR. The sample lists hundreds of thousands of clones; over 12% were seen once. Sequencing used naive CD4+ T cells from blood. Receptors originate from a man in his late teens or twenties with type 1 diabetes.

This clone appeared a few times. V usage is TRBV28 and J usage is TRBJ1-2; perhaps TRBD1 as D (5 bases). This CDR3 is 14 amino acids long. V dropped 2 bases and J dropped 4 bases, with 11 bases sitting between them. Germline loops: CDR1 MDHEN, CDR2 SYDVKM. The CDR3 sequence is CASSLVHRPYGYTF. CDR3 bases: TGTGCCAGCAGTTTAGTGCACAGGCCCTATGGCTACACCTTC.

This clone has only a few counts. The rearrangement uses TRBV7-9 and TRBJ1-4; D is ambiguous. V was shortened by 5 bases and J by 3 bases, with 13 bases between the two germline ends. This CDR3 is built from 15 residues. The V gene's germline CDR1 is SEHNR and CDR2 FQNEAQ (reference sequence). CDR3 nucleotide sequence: TGTGCCAGCAGCCCACGTGGAACCCCTAATGAAAAACTGTTTTTT. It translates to CASSPRGTPNEKLFF.

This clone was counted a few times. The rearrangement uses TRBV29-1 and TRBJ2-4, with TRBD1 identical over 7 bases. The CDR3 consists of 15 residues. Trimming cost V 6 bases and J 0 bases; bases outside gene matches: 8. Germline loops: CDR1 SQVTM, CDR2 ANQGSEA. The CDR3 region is CSVATRGLAKNIQYF. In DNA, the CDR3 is TGCAGCGTCGCCACCAGGGGGTTAGCCAAAAACATTCAGTACTTC. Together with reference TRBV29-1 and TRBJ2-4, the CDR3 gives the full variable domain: SAVISQKPSRDICQRGTSLTIQCQVDSQVTMMFWYRQQPGQSLTLIATANQGSEATYESGFVIDKFPISRPNLTFSTLTVSNMSPEDSSIYLCSVATRGLAKNIQYFGAGTRLSVL.

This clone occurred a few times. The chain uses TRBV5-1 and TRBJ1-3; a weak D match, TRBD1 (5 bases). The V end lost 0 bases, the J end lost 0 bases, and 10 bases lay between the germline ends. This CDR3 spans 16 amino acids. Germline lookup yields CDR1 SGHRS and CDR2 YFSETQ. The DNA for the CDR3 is TGCGCCAGCAGCTTGGGACAGCACCTCTCTGGAAACACCATATATTTT. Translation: CASSLGQHLSGNTIYF.

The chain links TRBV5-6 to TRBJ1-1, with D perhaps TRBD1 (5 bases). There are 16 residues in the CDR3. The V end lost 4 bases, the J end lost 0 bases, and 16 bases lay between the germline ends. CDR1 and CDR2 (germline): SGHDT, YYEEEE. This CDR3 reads CASSLGAKRLNTEAFF. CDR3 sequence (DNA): TGTGCCAGCAGCCTTGGGGCTAAGAGACTGAACACTGAAGCTTTCTTT.

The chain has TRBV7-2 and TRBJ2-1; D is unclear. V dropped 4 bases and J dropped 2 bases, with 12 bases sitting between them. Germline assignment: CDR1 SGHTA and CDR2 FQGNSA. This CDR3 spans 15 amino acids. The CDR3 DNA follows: TGTGCCAGCAGCTCCTCAGGTTTCGCCTACAATGAGCAGTTCTTC. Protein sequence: CASSSSGFAYNEQFF.

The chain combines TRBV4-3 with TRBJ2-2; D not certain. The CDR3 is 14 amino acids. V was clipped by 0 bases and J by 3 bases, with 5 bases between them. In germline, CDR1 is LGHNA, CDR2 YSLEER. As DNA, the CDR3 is TGCGCCAGCAGCCAAGATCGGGACACCGGGGAGCTGTTTTTT. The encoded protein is CASSQDRDTGELFF.

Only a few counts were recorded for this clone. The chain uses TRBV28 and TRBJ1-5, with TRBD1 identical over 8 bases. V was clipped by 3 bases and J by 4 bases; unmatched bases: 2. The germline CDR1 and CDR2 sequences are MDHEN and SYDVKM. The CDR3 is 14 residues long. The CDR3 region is CASSFGQGNQPQHF. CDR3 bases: TGTGCCAGCAGTTTTGGACAGGGTAATCAGCCCCAGCATTTT.

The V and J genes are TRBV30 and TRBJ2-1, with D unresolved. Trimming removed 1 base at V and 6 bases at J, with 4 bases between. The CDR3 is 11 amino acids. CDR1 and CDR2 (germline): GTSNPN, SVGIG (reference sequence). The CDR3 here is CAWSGANEQFF. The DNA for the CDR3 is TGTGCCTGGAGTGGGGCCAATGAGCAGTTCTTC.

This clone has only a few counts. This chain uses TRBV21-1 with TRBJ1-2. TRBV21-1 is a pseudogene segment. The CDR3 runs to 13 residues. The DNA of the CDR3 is TGTGCCAGCAGCAAACGGGGGAGGGTAGGCTACACCTTC. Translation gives CASSKRGRVGYTF.

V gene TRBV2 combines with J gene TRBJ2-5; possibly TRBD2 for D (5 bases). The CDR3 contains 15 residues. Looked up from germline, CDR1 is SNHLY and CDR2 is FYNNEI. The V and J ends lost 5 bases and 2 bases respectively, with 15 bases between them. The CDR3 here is CASSPGGPQQETQYF. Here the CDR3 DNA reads TGTGCCAGCAGTCCTGGCGGGCCGCAACAAGAGACCCAGTACTTC.

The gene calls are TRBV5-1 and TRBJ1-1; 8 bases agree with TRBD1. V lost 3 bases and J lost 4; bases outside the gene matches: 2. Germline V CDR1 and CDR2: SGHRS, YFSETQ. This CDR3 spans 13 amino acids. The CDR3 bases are TGCGCCAGCAGCTGGACAGGGAGCACTGAAGCTTTCTTT. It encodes CASSWTGSTEAFF. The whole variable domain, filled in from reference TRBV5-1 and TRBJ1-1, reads KAGVTQTPRYLIKTRGQQVTLSCSPISGHRSVSWYQQTPGQGLQFLFEYFSETQRNKGNFPGRFSGRQFSNSRSEMNVSTLELGDSALYLCASSWTGSTEAFFGQGTRLTVV.

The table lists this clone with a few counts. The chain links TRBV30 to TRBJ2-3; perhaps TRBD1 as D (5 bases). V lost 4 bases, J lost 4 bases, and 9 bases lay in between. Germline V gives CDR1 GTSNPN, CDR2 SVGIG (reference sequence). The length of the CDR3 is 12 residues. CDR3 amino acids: CAWTGLSDTQYF. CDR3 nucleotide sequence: TGTGCCTGGACAGGGCTGTCAGATACGCAGTATTTT.

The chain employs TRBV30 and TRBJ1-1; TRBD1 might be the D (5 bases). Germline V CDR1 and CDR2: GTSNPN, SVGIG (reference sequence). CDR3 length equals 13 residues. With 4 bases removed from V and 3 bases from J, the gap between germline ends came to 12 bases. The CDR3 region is CAWTIQEDTEAFF. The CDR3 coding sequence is TGTGCCTGGACCATACAGGAGGACACTGAAGCTTTCTTT. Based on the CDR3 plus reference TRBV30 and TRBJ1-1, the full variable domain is SQTIHQWPATLVQPVGSPLSLECTVEGTSNPNLYWYRQAAGRGLQLLFYSVGIGQISSEVPQNLSASRPQDRQFILSSKKLLLSDSGFYLCAWTIQEDTEAFFGQGTRLTVV.

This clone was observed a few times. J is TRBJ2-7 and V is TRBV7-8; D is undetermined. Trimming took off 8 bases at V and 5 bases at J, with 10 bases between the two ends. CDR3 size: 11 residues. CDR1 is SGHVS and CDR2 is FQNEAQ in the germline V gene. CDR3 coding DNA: TGTGCCAGCCGACTGGTGGACGAGCAGTACTTC. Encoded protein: CASRLVDEQYF.

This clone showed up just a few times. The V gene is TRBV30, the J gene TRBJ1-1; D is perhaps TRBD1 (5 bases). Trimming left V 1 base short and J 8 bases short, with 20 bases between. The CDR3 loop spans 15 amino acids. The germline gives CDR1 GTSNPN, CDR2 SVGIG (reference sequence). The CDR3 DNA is TGTGCCTGGAGTGGGGGAAGGGACGGTAAAGGCGAAGCTTTCTTT. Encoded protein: CAWSGGRDGKGEAFF.

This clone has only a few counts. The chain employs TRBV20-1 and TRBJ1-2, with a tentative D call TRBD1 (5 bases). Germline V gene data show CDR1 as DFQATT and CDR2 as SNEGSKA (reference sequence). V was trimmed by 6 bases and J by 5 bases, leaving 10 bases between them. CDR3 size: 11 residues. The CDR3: CSAQGLYGYTF. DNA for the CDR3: TGCAGTGCGCAGGGCTTGTATGGCTACACCTTC.

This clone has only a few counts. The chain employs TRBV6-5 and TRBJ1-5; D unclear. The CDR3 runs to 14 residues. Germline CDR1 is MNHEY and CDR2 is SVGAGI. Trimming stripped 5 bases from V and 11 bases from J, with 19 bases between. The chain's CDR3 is CASSPKEGRSAQHF. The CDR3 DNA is TGTGCCAGCAGTCCGAAGGAGGGTCGGTCGGCCCAGCATTTT.

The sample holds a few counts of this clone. Here the CDR3 reads CASSSGQGNTGELFF. The CDR3 DNA is TGTGCCAGCTCATCGGGACAGGGGAACACCGGGGAGCTGTTTTTT. The J gene is TRBJ2-2, the V gene TRBV18, with TRBD1 matching over 9 bases. CDR1 KGHSH and CDR2 LQKENI come from the germline V gene. This CDR3 is 15 amino acids long. The ends lost 5 bases at V and 1 base at J; junction bases unmatched: 2.

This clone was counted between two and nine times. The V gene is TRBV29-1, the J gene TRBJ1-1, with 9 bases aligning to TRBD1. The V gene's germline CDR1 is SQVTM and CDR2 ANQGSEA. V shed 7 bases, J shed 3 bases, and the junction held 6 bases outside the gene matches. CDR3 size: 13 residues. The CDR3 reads CSGYRGRDTEAFF. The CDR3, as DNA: TGCAGCGGATACAGGGGGCGCGACACTGAAGCTTTCTTT.

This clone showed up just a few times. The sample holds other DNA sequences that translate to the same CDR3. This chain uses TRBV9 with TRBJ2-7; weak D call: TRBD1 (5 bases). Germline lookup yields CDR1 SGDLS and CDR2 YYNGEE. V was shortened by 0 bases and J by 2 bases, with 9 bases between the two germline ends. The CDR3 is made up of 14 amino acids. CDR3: CASSVAPGPYEQYF. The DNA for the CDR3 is TGTGCCAGCAGCGTAGCTCCAGGGCCCTACGAGCAGTACTTC.

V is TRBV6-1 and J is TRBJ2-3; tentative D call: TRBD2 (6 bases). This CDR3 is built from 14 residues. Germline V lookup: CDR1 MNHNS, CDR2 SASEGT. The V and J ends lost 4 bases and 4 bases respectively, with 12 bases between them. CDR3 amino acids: CASSVRGVADTQYF. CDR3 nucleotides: TGTGCCAGCAGTGTGCGCGGGGTGGCAGATACGCAGTATTTT.

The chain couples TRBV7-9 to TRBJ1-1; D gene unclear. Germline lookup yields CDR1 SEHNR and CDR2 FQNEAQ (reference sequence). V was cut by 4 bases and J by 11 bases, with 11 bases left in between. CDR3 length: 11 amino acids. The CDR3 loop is CASSYPSVAFF. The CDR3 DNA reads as TGTGCCAGCAGCTACCCGAGTGTGGCTTTCTTT.

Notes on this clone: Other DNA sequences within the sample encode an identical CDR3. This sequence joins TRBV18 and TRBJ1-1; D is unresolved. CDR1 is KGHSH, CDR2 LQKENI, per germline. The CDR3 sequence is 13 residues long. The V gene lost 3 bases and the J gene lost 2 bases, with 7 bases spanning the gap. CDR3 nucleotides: TGTGCCAGCTCACCTGGGCGTAACACTGAAGCTTTCTTT. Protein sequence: CASSPGRNTEAFF.

The CDR3 is CASSSPTGELFF. DNA for the CDR3: TGTGCCAGCAGCAGCCCCACCGGGGAGCTGTTTTTT. The genes are TRBV6-5 and TRBJ2-2; no firm D call. Germline CDR1 MNHEY, CDR2 SVGAGI. CDR3 length equals 12 residues. V dropped 6 bases and J dropped 4 bases, with 6 bases sitting between them.

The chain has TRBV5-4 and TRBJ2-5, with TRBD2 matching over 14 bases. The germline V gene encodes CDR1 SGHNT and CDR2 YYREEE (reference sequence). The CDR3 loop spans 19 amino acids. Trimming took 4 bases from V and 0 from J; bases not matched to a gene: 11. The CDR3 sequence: CASSRRGTSGRAYQETQYF. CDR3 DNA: TGTGCCAGCAGCCGTAGAGGGACTAGCGGGAGAGCGTACCAAGAGACCCAGTACTTC.

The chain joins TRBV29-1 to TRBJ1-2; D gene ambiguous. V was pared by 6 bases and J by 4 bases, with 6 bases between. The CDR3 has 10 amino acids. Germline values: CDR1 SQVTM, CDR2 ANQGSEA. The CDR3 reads CSVLFYGYTF. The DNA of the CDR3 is TGCAGCGTCCTCTTCTATGGCTACACCTTC.

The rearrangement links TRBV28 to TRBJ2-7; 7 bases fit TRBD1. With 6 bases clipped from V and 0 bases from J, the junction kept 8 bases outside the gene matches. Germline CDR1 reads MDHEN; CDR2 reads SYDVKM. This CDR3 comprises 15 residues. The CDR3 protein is CASRPPGQSSYEQYF. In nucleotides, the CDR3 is TGTGCCAGCAGACCTCCGGGACAGAGCTCCTACGAGCAGTACTTC. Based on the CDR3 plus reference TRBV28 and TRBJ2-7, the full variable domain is DVKVTQSSRYLVKRTGEKVFLECVQDMDHENMFWYRQDPGLGLRLIYFSYDVKMKEKGDIPEGYSVSREKKERFSLILESASTNQTSMYLCASRPPGQSSYEQYFGPGTRLTVT.

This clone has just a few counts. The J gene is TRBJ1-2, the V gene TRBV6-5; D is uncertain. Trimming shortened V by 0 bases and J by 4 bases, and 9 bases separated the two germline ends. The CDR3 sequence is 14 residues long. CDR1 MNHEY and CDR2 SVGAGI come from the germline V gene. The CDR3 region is CASSYSDATYGYTF. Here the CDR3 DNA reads TGTGCCAGCAGTTACTCCGACGCGACCTATGGCTACACCTTC.